This TCR beta chain was recorded in a study of T cells in Graves' hyperthyroidism and ophthalmopathy. V dropped 5 bases and J dropped 6 bases, with 22 bases sitting between them. The germline gives CDR1 LNHDA, CDR2 SQIVND (reference sequence). The CDR3 runs 16 residues. Worth noting for this clonotype: Its cognate antigen is unknown.

Study results and limitations: With a median lead of about 6.9 months before onset, the model predicted ophthalmopathy.

RNA transcripts yielded amplified TCR beta CDR3 regions. TCR CDR3 regions were first amplified by RT-PCR with HTBI primers. TCRdb re-derived calls from the multiplex PCR reads in MiXCR, one entry per CDR3 protein. In the table there are 500,000 to 600,000 distinct CDR3 sequences, approximately 44% of which are singletons. The sequence came from an adult woman with Graves' disease, either hyperthyroidism or ophthalmopathy (not recorded which). The source material was peripheral blood or thyroid tissue (not recorded which). V gene TRBV19 combines with J gene TRBJ1-1, with D possibly TRBD1 on 5 matching bases. CDR3 in amino acids: CASSQRQGPRSPEAFF. Written as DNA, the CDR3 is TGTGCCAGTAGTCAACGGCAGGGACCCCGATCCCCTGAAGCTTTCTTT.